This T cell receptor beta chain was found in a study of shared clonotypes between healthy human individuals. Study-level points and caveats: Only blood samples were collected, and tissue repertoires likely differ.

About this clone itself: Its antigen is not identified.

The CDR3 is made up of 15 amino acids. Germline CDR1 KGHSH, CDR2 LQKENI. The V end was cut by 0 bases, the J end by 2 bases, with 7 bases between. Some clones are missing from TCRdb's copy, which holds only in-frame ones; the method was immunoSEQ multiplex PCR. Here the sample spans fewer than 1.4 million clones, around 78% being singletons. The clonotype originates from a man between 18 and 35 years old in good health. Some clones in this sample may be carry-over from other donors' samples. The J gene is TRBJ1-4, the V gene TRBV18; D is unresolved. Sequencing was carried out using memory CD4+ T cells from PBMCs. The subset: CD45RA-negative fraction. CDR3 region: CASSPPGPTNEKLFF. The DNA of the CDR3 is TGTGCCAGCTCACCACCAGGACCGACTAATGAAAAACTGTTTTTT.